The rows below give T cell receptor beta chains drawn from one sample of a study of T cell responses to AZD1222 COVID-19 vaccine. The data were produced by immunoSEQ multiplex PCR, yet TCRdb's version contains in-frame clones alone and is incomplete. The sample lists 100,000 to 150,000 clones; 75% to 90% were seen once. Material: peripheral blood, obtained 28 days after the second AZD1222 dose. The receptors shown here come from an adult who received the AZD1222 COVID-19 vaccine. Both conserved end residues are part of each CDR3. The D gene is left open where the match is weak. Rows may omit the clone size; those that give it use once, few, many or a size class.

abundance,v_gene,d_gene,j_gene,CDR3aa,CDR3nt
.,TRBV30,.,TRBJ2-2,CAWRGRTGSGELFF,TGTGCCTGGAGGGGGAGAACAGGGTCCGGGGAGCTGTTTTTT
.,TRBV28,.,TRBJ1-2,CASSSQISRGGYTF,TGTGCCAGCAGTTCACAGATCAGCAGGGGTGGCTACACCTTC
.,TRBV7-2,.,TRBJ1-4,CASSFSWDEKLFF,TGTGCCAGCAGCTTTAGTTGGGATGAAAAACTGTTTTTT
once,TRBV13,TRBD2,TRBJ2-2,CASSLRLAGSGGSTGELFF,TGTGCCAGCAGCTTGAGACTAGCGGGGTCCGGTGGTAGCACCGGGGAGCTGTTTTTT
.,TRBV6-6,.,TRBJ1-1,CASSPTVDFEGEAFF,TGTGCCAGCAGTCCCACAGTTGACTTCGAGGGGGAAGCTTTCTTT
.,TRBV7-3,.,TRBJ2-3,CASSLGDRVTDTQYF,TGTGCCAGCAGCTTAGGAGACAGAGTCACAGATACGCAGTATTTT
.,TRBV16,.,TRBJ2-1,CASSQLLGNEQFF,TGTGCCAGCAGCCAATTATTAGGTAATGAGCAGTTCTTC
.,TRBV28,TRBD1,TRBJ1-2,CASSRLDRGSGYTF,TGTGCCAGCAGTAGGCTGGACAGGGGTAGTGGCTACACCTTC
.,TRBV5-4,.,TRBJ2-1,CASSLPGPHNEQFF,TGTGCCAGCAGCCTGCCGGGACCTCACAATGAGCAGTTCTTC
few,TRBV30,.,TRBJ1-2,CAWSETYGYTF,TGTGCCTGGAGCGAAACGTATGGCTACACCTTC
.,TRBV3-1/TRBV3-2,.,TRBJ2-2,CASSQGGVTGELFF,TGTGCCAGCAGCCAAGGAGGGGTCACCGGGGAGCTGTTTTTT
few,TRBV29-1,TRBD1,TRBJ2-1,CSVDLRGEQFF,TGCAGCGTCGACCTCAGGGGGGAGCAGTTCTTC
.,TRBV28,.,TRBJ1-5,CASSFPGGTQPQHF,TGTGCCAGCAGTTTTCCGGGGGGGACTCAGCCCCAGCATTTT
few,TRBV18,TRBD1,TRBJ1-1,CASSPGTAAMNTEAFF,TGTGCCAGCTCACCAGGGACAGCAGCTATGAACACTGAAGCTTTCTTT
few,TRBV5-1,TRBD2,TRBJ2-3,CASSSYRTSGSTDTQYF,TGCGCCAGCAGCTCCTACCGGACTAGCGGGAGCACAGATACGCAGTATTTT
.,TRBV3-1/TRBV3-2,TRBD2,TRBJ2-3,CASSPTGTRQYF,TGTGCCAGCAGTCCTACCGGGACTAGGCAGTATTTT
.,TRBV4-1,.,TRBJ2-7,CASSQDKEASFAYEQYF,TGCGCCAGCAGCCAAGATAAAGAAGCCTCGTTTGCCTACGAGCAGTACTTC
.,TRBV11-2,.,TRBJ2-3,CASSPDQWDTQYF,TGTGCCAGCAGCCCCGACCAATGGGATACGCAATATTTT
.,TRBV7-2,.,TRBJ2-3,CASSLTMDTQYF,TGTGCCAGCAGCCTTACGATGGATACGCAGTATTTT
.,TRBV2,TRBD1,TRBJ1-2,CASTRTGDGYTF,TGTGCCAGCACTCGGACAGGGGACGGCTACACCTTC
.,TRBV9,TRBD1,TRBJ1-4,CASSVLSGQGNEKLFF,TGTGCCAGCAGCGTTTTAAGCGGACAGGGTAACGAAAAACTGTTTTTT
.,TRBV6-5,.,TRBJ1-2,CASSPLGGYTF,TGTGCCAGCAGCCCCTTGGGGGGCTACACCTTC
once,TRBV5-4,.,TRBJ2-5,CASIDTEETQYF,TGTGCCAGCATCGACACCGAAGAGACCCAGTACTTC
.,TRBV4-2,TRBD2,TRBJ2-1,CASSLTTSGVPSSYNEQFF,TGTGCCAGCAGCCTCACGACTAGCGGGGTCCCAAGCTCCTACAATGAGCAGTTCTTC
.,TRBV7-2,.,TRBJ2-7,CASSSPLAWGIYEQYF,TGTGCCAGCAGCTCCCCCCTAGCGTGGGGGATCTACGAGCAGTACTTC
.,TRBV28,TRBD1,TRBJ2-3,CASSLGDRGHTQYF,TGTGCCAGCAGTTTGGGGGACAGGGGTCATACGCAGTATTTT
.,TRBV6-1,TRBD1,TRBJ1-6,CASSDGQGKNSPLHF,TGTGCCAGCAGTGACGGACAGGGGAAGAATTCACCCCTCCACTTT
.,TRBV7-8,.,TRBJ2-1,CASSLGPDEQFF,TGTGCCAGCAGCCTGGGCCCCGATGAGCAGTTCTTC
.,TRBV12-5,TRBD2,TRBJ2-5,CASGLGGLQETQYF,TGTGCTAGTGGTTTGGGGGGACTACAAGAGACCCAGTACTTC
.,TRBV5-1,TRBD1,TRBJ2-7,CASTPSGTGNYEQYF,TGCGCCAGCACTCCCTCCGGGACAGGGAACTACGAGCAGTACTTC
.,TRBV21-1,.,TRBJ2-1,CASSKESIYNEQFF,TGTGCCAGCAGCAAAGAATCAATCTACAATGAGCAGTTCTTC
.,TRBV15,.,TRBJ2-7,CATSLPGASYEQYF,TGTGCCACCAGCCTACCCGGGGCCTCCTACGAGCAGTACTTC
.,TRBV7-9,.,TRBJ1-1,CASSSSGNTEAFF,TGTGCCAGCAGCTCTTCAGGGAACACTGAAGCTTTCTTT
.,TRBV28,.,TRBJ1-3,CASIQTRGSGNTIYF,TGTGCCAGCATTCAGACAAGGGGATCAGGAAACACCATATATTTT
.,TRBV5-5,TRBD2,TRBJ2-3,CASSLWLAGGSTDTQYF,TGTGCCAGCAGCTTGTGGCTAGCGGGGGGTTCAACAGATACGCAGTATTTT
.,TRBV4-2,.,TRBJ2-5,CASSQVAEETQYF,TGTGCCAGCAGCCAAGTAGCCGAAGAGACCCAGTACTTC
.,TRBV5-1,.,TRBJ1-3,CASSPGIYGNTIYF,TGCGCCAGCAGCCCGGGGATTTATGGAAACACCATATATTTT
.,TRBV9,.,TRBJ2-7,CASSVGGAFSSYEQYF,TGTGCCAGCAGCGTAGGGGGGGCCTTTAGCTCCTACGAGCAGTACTTC
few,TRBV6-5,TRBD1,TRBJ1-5,CASSKTGAGVQPQHF,TGTGCCAGCAGCAAGACAGGGGCCGGCGTTCAGCCCCAGCATTTT
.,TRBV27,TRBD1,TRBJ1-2,CASSSPAGQGALGYGYTF,TGTGCCAGCAGTTCCCCTGCGGGACAGGGGGCGCTGGGCTATGGCTACACCTTC
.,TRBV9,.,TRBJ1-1,CASSSQTGNTEAFF,TGTGCCAGCAGCTCCCAGACAGGGAACACTGAAGCTTTCTTT
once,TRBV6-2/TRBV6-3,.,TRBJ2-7,CASSSSYSYEQYF,TGTGCCAGCAGTTCCAGCTACTCCTACGAGCAGTACTTC
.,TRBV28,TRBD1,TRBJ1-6,CASSGDRGIISPLHF,TGTGCCAGCAGTGGGGACAGGGGAATTATTTCACCCCTCCACTTT
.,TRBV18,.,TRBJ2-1,CASSDGRGDGNNEQFF,TGTGCCAGCTCGGACGGAAGGGGGGACGGAAACAATGAGCAGTTCTTC
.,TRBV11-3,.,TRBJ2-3,CASSLGRADTQYF,TGTGCCAGCAGCTTAGGCAGGGCAGATACGCAGTATTTT
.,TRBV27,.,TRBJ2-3,CASRQGKDTDTQYF,TGTGCCAGCCGCCAGGGGAAGGACACAGATACGCAGTATTTT
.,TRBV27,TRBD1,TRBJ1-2,CASTPGTGSNYGYTF,TGTGCCAGCACCCCGGGGACAGGGAGTAACTATGGCTACACCTTC
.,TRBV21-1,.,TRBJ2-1,CASSKVGKRGGLEQFF,TGTGCCAGCAGCAAAGTGGGGAAGCGGGGGGGTCTTGAGCAGTTCTTC
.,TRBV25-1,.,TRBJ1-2,CASSATRNGYTF,TGTGCCAGCAGTGCAACACGAAATGGCTACACCTTC
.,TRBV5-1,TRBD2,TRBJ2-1,CASSLVAGGDNEQFF,TGCGCCAGCAGCTTAGTAGCGGGGGGTGACAATGAGCAGTTCTTC
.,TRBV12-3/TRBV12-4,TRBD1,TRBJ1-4,CASTRTGGLFF,TGTGCCAGCACCCGGACAGGAGGACTGTTTTTT
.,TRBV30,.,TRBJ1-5,CAWSVGQRNQPQHF,TGTGCCTGGAGTGTAGGGCAGCGCAATCAGCCCCAGCATTTT
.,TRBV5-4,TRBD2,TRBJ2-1,CASSPPFGGGTYNEQFF,TGTGCCAGCAGCCCTCCTTTCGGGGGGGGAACCTACAATGAGCAGTTCTTC
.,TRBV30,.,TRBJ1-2,CAALRELKGNYGYTF,TGTGCCGCCTTACGGGAGCTCAAGGGGAACTATGGCTACACCTTC